Each of the 20 T cell receptor beta chains below was sequenced from the same sample in a study of cytomegalovirus exposure and HLA in healthy donors. Assay used: immunoSEQ multiplex PCR; TCRdb lists only in-frame clones, some missing. The data hold 150,000 to 200,000 clones, with approximately 81% observed a single time. The sequencing input was PBMCs. The source is a man in his late teens or twenties in good health and CMV-seropositive.

The chain combines TRBV18 with TRBJ2-7, with D possibly being TRBD2 (6 bases). The V gene's germline CDR1 is KGHSH and CDR2 LQKENI. CDR3 length equals 15 residues. Trimming stripped 2 bases from V and 5 bases from J, with 16 bases between. The CDR3 reads CASSPFGGSTHEQYF. DNA for the CDR3: TGTGCCAGCTCACCATTTGGGGGGAGTACCCACGAGCAGTACTTC.

This rearrangement joins TRBV19 to TRBJ1-5; 9 bases match TRBD1. The CDR3 consists of 15 residues. The germline V gene has CDR1 LNHDA and CDR2 SQIVND (reference sequence). With 4 bases clipped from V and 7 bases from J, the junction kept 8 bases outside the gene matches. The CDR3 here is CASSSGTGKGQPQHF. The CDR3 DNA is TGTGCCAGTAGTAGCGGGACAGGGAAGGGGCAGCCCCAGCATTTT.

This clone has more than one count but fewer than ten. The chain recombines TRBV28 with TRBJ2-5; tentative D call: TRBD2 (6 bases). V was cut by 3 bases and J by 5 bases, with 16 bases left in between. The CDR3 has 15 residues. From germline, CDR1 is MDHEN and CDR2 SYDVKM. For the CDR3, the DNA is TGTGCCAGCAGTTTTGGAGGGCCCGGGTTGGAGACCCAGTACTTC. This translates into CASSFGGPGLETQYF.

The chain joins TRBV2 to TRBJ1-2, with 9 bases aligning to TRBD1. The CDR3 is made up of 12 amino acids. The V gene end was trimmed by 8 bases and the J gene end by 7 bases; junction bases not matched to a gene: 5. Germline V gene lookup returns CDR1 SNHLY and CDR2 FYNNEI. The CDR3 coding sequence is TGTGCCAGCCGCAGACAGGGGGGTGGCTACACCTTC. Amino acids: CASRRQGGGYTF.

This chain connects TRBV11-2 to TRBJ2-1; weak D call: TRBD2 (6 bases). The CDR3 contains 15 residues. Deletions cut 1 base from V and 2 bases from J, with 9 bases between. CDR1 is SGHAT, CDR2 FQNNGV, per germline. The CDR3 sequence: CASSLAGDPYNEQFF. CDR3 bases: TGTGCCAGCAGCTTAGCGGGGGATCCCTACAATGAGCAGTTCTTC.

This rearrangement joins TRBV9 to TRBJ2-7; 7 nucleotides agree with TRBD1. Germline trimming cut 4 bases from V and 2 bases from J; bases unmatched to any gene: 6. Germline CDR1 is SGDLS and CDR2 is YYNGEE. There are 14 residues in the CDR3. CDR3 region: CASSPRDRAYEQYF. CDR3 DNA sequence: TGTGCCAGCAGCCCCCGGGACAGAGCCTACGAGCAGTACTTC.

The genes are TRBV13 and TRBJ2-3, with 9 nucleotides matching TRBD1. CDR3 size: 14 residues. V was clipped by 4 bases and J by 4 bases; unmatched bases: 3. The germline CDR1 and CDR2 sequences are PRHDT and FYEKMQ (reference sequence). The CDR3 sequence: CASSSGQGSDTQYF. The CDR3 coding sequence is TGTGCCAGCAGCTCTGGACAGGGGTCAGATACGCAGTATTTT.

The chain has TRBV7-9 and TRBJ1-5, with 7 bases matching TRBD1. CDR1 is SEHNR and CDR2 is FQNEAQ in the germline V gene (reference sequence). This CDR3 is 16 amino acids long. Trimming cost V 5 bases and J 5 bases; bases outside gene matches: 12. CDR3 in amino acids: CASSRGGRGLDQPQHF. CDR3 in DNA: TGTGCCAGCAGCCGCGGAGGTAGGGGGCTAGATCAGCCCCAGCATTTT.

This clone was seen a handful of times. J is TRBJ2-6 and V is TRBV5-4, with D tentatively TRBD2 (7 bases). The CDR3 spans 18 residues. Trimming took off 4 bases at V and 2 bases at J, with 19 bases between the two ends. CDR1 is SGHNT, CDR2 YYREEE, per germline (reference sequence). The CDR3 reads CASSPRGGGLTGANVLTF. In nucleotides, the CDR3 is TGTGCCAGCAGCCCTCGGGGAGGGGGATTAACTGGGGCCAACGTCCTGACTTTC. Full variable domain (remainder filled in from reference TRBV5-4 and TRBJ2-6): ETGVTQSPTHLIKTRGQQVTLRCSSQSGHNTVSWYQQALGQGPQFIFQYYREEENGRGNFPPRFSGLQFPNYSSELNVNALELDDSALYLCASSPRGGGLTGANVLTFGAGSRLTVL.

The CDR3 here is CASSLIQGGSEKLFF. In DNA, the CDR3 is TGTGCCAGCAGCCTGATACAGGGAGGGAGTGAAAAACTGTTTTTT. The genes are TRBV11-2 and TRBJ1-4; a weak D match, TRBD1 (6 bases). CDR3 length equals 15 residues. The V and J ends lost 5 bases and 7 bases respectively, with 17 bases between them. CDR1 and CDR2 (germline): SGHAT, FQNNGV. The entire variable domain, with the rest obtained from reference TRBV11-2 and TRBJ1-4, is as follows: EAGVAQSPRYKIIEKRQSVAFWCNPISGHATLYWYQQILGQGPKLLIQFQNNGVVDDSQLPKDRFSAERLKGVDSTLKIQPAKLEDSAVYLCASSLIQGGSEKLFFGSGTQLSVL.

This chain links TRBV11-3 with TRBJ1-2; D unresolved. The CDR3 runs 12 residues. From germline, CDR1 is SGHNT and CDR2 YENEEA. V was shortened by 8 bases and J by 1 base, with 8 bases between the two germline ends. CDR3 amino acids: CASQQDNYGYTF. The DNA of the CDR3 is TGTGCCAGCCAACAAGATAACTATGGCTACACCTTC.

This chain joins TRBV7-6 and TRBJ2-7, with unresolved D. The CDR3 is 14 residues long. V was trimmed by 3 bases and J by 0 bases, leaving 9 bases between them. The V gene's germline CDR1 is SGHVS and CDR2 FNYEAQ. CDR3: CASSLGESSYEQYF. The CDR3 DNA reads TGTGCCAGCAGCTTGGGCGAGAGCTCCTACGAGCAGTACTTC.

The chain carries TRBV2 and TRBJ2-2, with unresolved D. The V gene's germline CDR1 is SNHLY and CDR2 FYNNEI. This CDR3 is built from 12 residues. V was cut by 5 bases and J by 3 bases, with 4 bases left in between. Written as DNA, the CDR3 is TGTGCCAGCAGTCTAGACACCGGGGAGCTGTTTTTT. Translated: CASSLDTGELFF.

The chain couples TRBV12-5 to TRBJ1-2, with no clear D. Between the trimmed V and J ends, which lost 1 base and 7 bases, there was a span of 10 bases. Germline V gene data show CDR1 as LGHNT and CDR2 as FRNRAP. This CDR3 is built from 13 residues. CDR3 residues: CASGLGAGGGYTF. The CDR3 DNA is TGTGCTAGTGGTTTGGGGGCGGGAGGTGGCTACACCTTC.

This chain uses TRBV7-3 with TRBJ2-6; possibly TRBD1 for D (5 bases). CDR3 length: 17 residues. CDR1 and CDR2 from the germline V gene are SGHTA and FQGTGA. Trimming removed 1 base from V and 2 bases from J, with 12 bases in between. The CDR3 reads CASSLKGAGTGANVLTF. The CDR3 DNA follows: TGTGCCAGCAGCTTAAAAGGAGCAGGGACTGGGGCCAACGTCCTGACTTTC.

J is TRBJ2-3 and V is TRBV5-1; 12 nucleotides align to TRBD2. The CDR3 runs to 15 residues. The junction had 5 bases not matched to a gene; V was cut back by 4 bases and J by 5 bases. Germline values: CDR1 SGHRS, CDR2 YFSETQ. The DNA of the CDR3 is TGCGCCAGCAGCCCTAGCGGGGGGGCGGGAGATACGCAGTATTTT. Translated, it gives CASSPSGGAGDTQYF. Complete variable domain (other parts from reference TRBV5-1 and TRBJ2-3): KAGVTQTPRYLIKTRGQQVTLSCSPISGHRSVSWYQQTPGQGLQFLFEYFSETQRNKGNFPGRFSGRQFSNSRSEMNVSTLELGDSALYLCASSPSGGAGDTQYFGPGTRLTVL.

The chain joins TRBV7-8 to TRBJ2-2; the D is unclear. Germline lookup yields CDR1 SGHVS and CDR2 FQNEAQ. Trimming removed 1 base from V and 4 bases from J, with 16 bases in between. There are 17 residues in the CDR3. CDR3 amino acids: CASSLDGGWASTGELFF. CDR3 sequence (DNA): TGTGCCAGCAGCTTAGACGGTGGATGGGCGAGCACCGGGGAGCTGTTTTTT.

CDR3 residues: CASSSQGLGGTEAFF. DNA for the CDR3: TGTGCCAGCAGCTCTCAGGGTTTAGGGGGTACTGAAGCTTTCTTT. The V and J genes are TRBV7-9 and TRBJ1-1, with TRBD1 as a possible D gene (6 bases). The CDR3 has 15 residues. V was shortened by 4 bases and J by 5 bases, with 17 bases between the two germline ends. Germline loops: CDR1 SEHNR, CDR2 FQNEAQ (reference sequence).

Only a few counts were recorded for this clone. J is TRBJ2-7 and V is TRBV7-2, with D possibly TRBD2 on 5 matching bases. CDR1 SGHTA and CDR2 FQGNSA come from the germline V gene. The CDR3 has 14 residues. V was cut by 1 base and J by 11 bases, with 18 bases left in between. DNA for the CDR3: TGTGCCAGCAGCTTAGACCTTGGACGGTCCGGGAAGTACTTC. Residues: CASSLDLGRSGKYF.

The J gene is TRBJ2-7, the V gene TRBV9, with a tentative D call TRBD2 (5 bases). V lost 3 bases and J 2 bases, leaving 9 bases between the germline ends. The CDR3 spans 13 residues. Germline V lookup: CDR1 SGDLS, CDR2 YYNGEE. CDR3 in amino acids: CASSGGLAYEQYF. The CDR3 DNA is TGTGCCAGCAGCGGCGGACTCGCCTACGAGCAGTACTTC.